Listed below are T cell receptor beta chains from one sample, sequenced in a study of regulatory T cells in long-lasting Graves disease. Via MiXCR, TCRdb re-called the multiplex PCR reads, giving one row per CDR3 protein. The sample holds 370,000 or so distinct CDR3 sequences, 15% to 20% seen once. The sample was also reused in another study, on T cells in Graves' hyperthyroidism and ophthalmopathy.

The material was peripheral blood mononuclear cells (PBMCs), obtained at new diagnosis, from a patient treated with antithyroid drugs. These receptors all stem from a woman aged 18-35 years with Graves disease. Each CDR3 is given with its conserved first and last residue. The order of the fields is V gene, J gene, clone size, D gene, CDR3 protein, CDR3 DNA. D genes are given only for firm matches. Size is stated for part of the rows, as once, few or many counts, or as a class when the clone is expanded.

TRBV28	TRBJ2-5	few	TRBD2	CASSLAGGAETQYF	TGTGCCAGCAGTTTAGCGGGGGGCGCGGAGACCCAGTACTTC
TRBV5-1	TRBJ2-2	-	-	CASSAGATGELFF	TGCGCCAGCAGCGCGGGGGCGACCGGGGAGCTGTTTTTT
TRBV11-2	TRBJ2-1	many	-	CASRQGWLADNEQFF	TGTGCCAGCAGGCAGGGGTGGCTAGCGGACAATGAGCAGTTCTTC
TRBV12-3/TRBV12-4	TRBJ1-1	many	TRBD1	CASSFGGQGRWEAFF	TGTGCCAGCAGTTTTGGGGGACAGGGTAGGTGGGAAGCTTTCTTT
TRBV5-1	TRBJ2-3	many	-	CASSLIGPYTDTQYF	TGCGCCAGCAGCTTAATAGGTCCATACACAGATACGCAGTATTTT
TRBV12-3/TRBV12-4	TRBJ2-3	many	-	CASRPGLQDTQYF	TGTGCCAGCAGGCCGGGACTCCAGGATACGCAGTATTTT
TRBV11-2	TRBJ2-3	many	-	CASSSGENVPASKDTQYF	TGTGCCAGCAGCTCGGGGGAGAATGTACCGGCCTCAAAAGATACGCAGTATTTT
TRBV3-1	TRBJ1-6	many	-	CASSQGGRNNSPLHF	TGTGCCAGCAGCCAAGGGGGACGGAATAATTCACCCCTCCACTTT
TRBV20-1	TRBJ1-2	many	-	CSASRAGYTF	TGCAGTGCTAGCAGGGCTGGCTACACCTTC
TRBV28	TRBJ2-1	many	-	CASRYRVSSYNEQFF	TGTGCCAGCAGGTACAGGGTCAGCTCCTACAATGAGCAGTTCTTC
TRBV5-6	TRBJ2-1	many	-	CASSIPNSAFSYNEQFF	TGTGCCAGCAGCATCCCAAATAGCGCCTTCTCCTACAATGAGCAGTTCTTC
TRBV12-3/TRBV12-4	TRBJ1-3	many	-	CASSLPGRYGNTIYF	TGTGCCAGCAGTTTACCAGGACGGTATGGAAACACCATATATTTT
TRBV6-1	TRBJ2-7	few	-	CASAARRQASYEQYF	TGTGCCAGCGCAGCAAGACGGCAGGCCTCCTACGAGCAGTACTTC
TRBV19	TRBJ1-5	few	-	CASNKGSSNQPQHF	TGTGCCAGTAACAAGGGTTCAAGCAATCAGCCCCAGCATTTT
TRBV6-2/TRBV6-3	TRBJ2-5	many	-	CASSEWRVRETQYF	TGTGCCAGCAGTGAATGGAGGGTTAGAGAGACCCAGTACTTC
TRBV3-1	TRBJ1-2	many	TRBD1	CASSQGQGRAYGYTF	TGTGCCAGCAGCCAAGGACAGGGGAGGGCCTATGGCTACACCTTC
TRBV30	TRBJ2-1	many	-	CAWSVRAPGNEQFF	TGTGCCTGGAGTGTCAGGGCCCCCGGCAATGAGCAGTTCTTC
TRBV5-1	TRBJ1-1	many	-	CASSIRDHTEAFF	TGCGCCAGCAGCATCAGAGATCACACTGAAGCTTTCTTT
TRBV5-1	TRBJ2-1	once	TRBD1	CASSFAGTGYDEQFF	TGCGCCAGCAGCTTCGCCGGGACAGGGTACGATGAGCAGTTCTTC
TRBV27	TRBJ2-6	many	-	CASSSRSGANVLTF	TGTGCCAGCTCTTCCCGCTCTGGGGCCAACGTCCTGACTTTC
TRBV2	TRBJ2-2	many	TRBD2	CASRLAGGQTGELFF	TGTGCCAGCAGGCTAGCGGGAGGGCAAACCGGGGAGCTGTTTTTT
TRBV9	TRBJ2-1	-	-	CASSVGGRGTNEQFF	TGTGCCAGCAGCGTAGGAGGGAGGGGGACAAATGAGCAGTTCTTC
TRBV2	TRBJ1-1	many	-	CASNLLGRDTEAFF	TGTGCCAGCAATCTCCTGGGGCGGGACACTGAAGCTTTCTTT
TRBV3-1	TRBJ2-1	-	-	CASSQRPRGERQFF	TGTGCCAGCAGCCAACGCCCTAGGGGGGAAAGGCAGTTCTTC
TRBV20-1	TRBJ1-5	few	TRBD1	CSARGTGSNQPQHF	TGCAGTGCTAGGGGGACAGGGAGCAATCAGCCCCAGCATTTT
TRBV12-3/TRBV12-4	TRBJ2-2	-	TRBD2	CASRSGLNTGELFF	TGTGCCAGCCGTAGCGGGCTGAACACCGGGGAGCTGTTTTTT
TRBV7-9	TRBJ2-3	-	-	CASSLGPPPTDTQYF	TGTGCCAGCAGCCTGGGGCCTCCCCCCACAGATACGCAGTATTTT
TRBV28	TRBJ1-2	many	-	CASTSGTGINYGYTF	TGTGCCAGCACTTCAGGGACCGGCATTAACTATGGCTACACCTTC
TRBV7-8	TRBJ2-3	many	-	CASSFLGLNTDTQYF	TGTGCCAGCAGCTTCCTGGGACTGAACACAGATACGCAGTATTTT
TRBV3-1	TRBJ1-2	many	-	CASSPTATYGYTF	TGTGCCAGCAGCCCCACAGCCACCTATGGCTACACCTTC
TRBV20-1	TRBJ2-2	many	-	CSAPQEQRVGGELFF	TGCAGTGCACCACAGGAGCAAAGGGTGGGCGGGGAGCTGTTTTTT
TRBV19	TRBJ1-2	few	-	CASRGLAQTGQYRWGYTF	TGTGCCAGTAGAGGACTGGCCCAGACCGGACAGTATCGTTGGGGCTACACCTTC
TRBV12-3/TRBV12-4	TRBJ2-3	many	TRBD2	CASRGEATSGGEISTDTQYF	TGTGCTAGCAGGGGCGAGGCGACTAGCGGGGGGGAAATAAGCACAGATACGCAGTATTTT
TRBV19	TRBJ2-1	few	-	CASSGRGNYNEQFF	TGTGCCAGTAGTGGCCGCGGGAACTACAATGAGCAGTTCTTC
TRBV5-1	TRBJ2-1	-	-	CASSPEGGGDEQFF	TGCGCCAGCAGCCCGGAGGGAGGGGGCGATGAGCAGTTCTTC
TRBV11-3	TRBJ2-7	many	-	CASGGEKGRAFDSYEQYF	TGTGCCAGCGGAGGGGAAAAGGGACGAGCATTCGACTCCTACGAGCAGTACTTC
TRBV7-9	TRBJ2-1	-	TRBD1	CASSLEGFRGQDEQFF	TGTGCCAGCAGCTTAGAAGGCTTCAGGGGGCAGGATGAGCAGTTCTTC
TRBV20-1	TRBJ2-3	few	-	CSAITSLLDTQYF	TGCAGTGCTATAACTAGCCTTTTGGATACGCAGTATTTT
TRBV6-2/TRBV6-3	TRBJ1-5	-	-	CASSYRGSGNQPQHF	TGTGCCAGCAGTTATCGGGGGAGTGGTAATCAGCCCCAGCATTTT
TRBV6-5	TRBJ2-1	few	TRBD2	CASSYGVAGEEQFF	TGTGCCAGCAGTTACGGGGTAGCGGGAGAGGAGCAGTTCTTC
TRBV3-1	TRBJ2-7	many	-	CASSPILRGYEQYF	TGTGCCAGCAGCCCAATTCTGAGGGGTTACGAGCAGTACTTC
TRBV5-4	TRBJ1-4	-	-	CASSPRDDEKLFF	TGTGCCAGCAGCCCCCGCGATGATGAAAAACTGTTTTTT
TRBV6-1	TRBJ2-7	-	-	CASSRDAYYEQYF	TGTGCCAGCAGTCGGGACGCCTACTACGAGCAGTACTTC
TRBV5-6	TRBJ1-5	few	-	CASSLSQGRFPNQPQHF	TGTGCCAGCAGCTTGAGTCAAGGACGGTTTCCAAATCAGCCCCAGCATTTT
TRBV6-1	TRBJ1-1	few	TRBD1	CASNPRQGEPEAFF	TGTGCCAGCAATCCTCGGCAGGGGGAGCCTGAAGCTTTCTTT